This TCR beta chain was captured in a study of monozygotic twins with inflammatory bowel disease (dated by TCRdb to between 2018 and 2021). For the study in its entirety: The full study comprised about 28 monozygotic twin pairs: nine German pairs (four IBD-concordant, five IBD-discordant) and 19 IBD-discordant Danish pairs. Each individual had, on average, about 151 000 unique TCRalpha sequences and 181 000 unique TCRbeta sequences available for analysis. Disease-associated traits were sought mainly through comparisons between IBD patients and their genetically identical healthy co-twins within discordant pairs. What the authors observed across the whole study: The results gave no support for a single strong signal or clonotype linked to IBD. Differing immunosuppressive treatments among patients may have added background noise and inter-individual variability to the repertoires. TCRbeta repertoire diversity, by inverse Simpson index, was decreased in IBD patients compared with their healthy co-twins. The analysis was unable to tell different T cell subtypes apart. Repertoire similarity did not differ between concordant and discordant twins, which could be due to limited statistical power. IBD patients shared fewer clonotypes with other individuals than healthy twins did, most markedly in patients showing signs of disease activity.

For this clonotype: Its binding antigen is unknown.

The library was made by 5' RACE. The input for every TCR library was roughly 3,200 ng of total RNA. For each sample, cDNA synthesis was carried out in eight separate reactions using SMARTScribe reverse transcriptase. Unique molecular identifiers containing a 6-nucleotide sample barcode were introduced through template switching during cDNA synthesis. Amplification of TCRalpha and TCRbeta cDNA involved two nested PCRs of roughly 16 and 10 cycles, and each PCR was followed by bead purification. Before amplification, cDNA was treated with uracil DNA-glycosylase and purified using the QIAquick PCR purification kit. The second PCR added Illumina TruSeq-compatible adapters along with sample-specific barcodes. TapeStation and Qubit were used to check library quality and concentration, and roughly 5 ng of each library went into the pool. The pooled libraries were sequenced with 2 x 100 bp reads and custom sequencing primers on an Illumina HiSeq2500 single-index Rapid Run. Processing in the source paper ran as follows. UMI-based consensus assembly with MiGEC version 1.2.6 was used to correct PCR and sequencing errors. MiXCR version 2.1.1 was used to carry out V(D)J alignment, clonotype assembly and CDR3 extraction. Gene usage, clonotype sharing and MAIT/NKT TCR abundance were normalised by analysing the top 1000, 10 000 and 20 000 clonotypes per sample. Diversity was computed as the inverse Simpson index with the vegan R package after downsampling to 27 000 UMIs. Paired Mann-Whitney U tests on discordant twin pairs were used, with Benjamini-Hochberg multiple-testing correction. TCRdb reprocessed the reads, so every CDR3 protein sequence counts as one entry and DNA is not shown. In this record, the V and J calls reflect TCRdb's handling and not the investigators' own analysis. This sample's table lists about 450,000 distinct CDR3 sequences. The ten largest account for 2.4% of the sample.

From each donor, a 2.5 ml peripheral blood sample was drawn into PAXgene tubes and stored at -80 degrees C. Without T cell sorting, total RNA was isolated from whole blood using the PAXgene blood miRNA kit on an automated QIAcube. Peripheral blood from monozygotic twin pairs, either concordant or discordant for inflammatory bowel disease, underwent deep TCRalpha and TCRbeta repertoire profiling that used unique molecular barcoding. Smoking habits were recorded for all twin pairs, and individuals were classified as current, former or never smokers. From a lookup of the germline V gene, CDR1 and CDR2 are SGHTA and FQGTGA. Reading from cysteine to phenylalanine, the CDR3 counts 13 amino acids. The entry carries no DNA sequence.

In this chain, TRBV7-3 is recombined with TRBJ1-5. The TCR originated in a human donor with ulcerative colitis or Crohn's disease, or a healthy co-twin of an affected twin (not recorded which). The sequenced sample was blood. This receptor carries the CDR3 CASSLTLGQPQHF.